This T cell receptor beta chain is from a study of T cell repertoires in cytomegalovirus infection. About the study: In public TCR beta signatures, there were indications of both CMV infection and matching HLA type.

Ten or more counts support this clonotype. Germline V CDR1 and CDR2: MNHNY, SVGAGI (reference sequence). The V end lost 5 bases, the J end lost 0 bases, and 8 bases lay between the germline ends. CDR3 length: 14 amino acids. MiXCR was run by TCRdb on the reads, yielding one entry per CDR3 protein. The table has around 240,000 distinct CDR3 sequences, 20% to 25% seen once. The rearrangement links TRBV6-6 to TRBJ1-5; D might be TRBD1 (6 bases). The origin of this receptor is a human donor in good health (CMV status not recorded). Some clones in this sample may be carry-over from other donors' samples. Sequencing was done on a sample of CD8+ T cells from PBMCs. This chain's CDR3 is CASSRTVSNQPQHF. CDR3 sequence (DNA): TGTGCCAGCAGTCGGACAGTTAGCAATCAGCCCCAGCATTTT.